What follows describes a single TCR beta chain. Its antigen remains unidentified. Expressed TCRB transcripts were sequenced, since all the RNA that had been isolated was reverse transcribed. Assay: immunoSEQ multiplex PCR; the TCRdb copy retains only in-frame clones and omits some. The repertoire consists of about 350,000 clones, with about 18% occurring once and the leading ten covering 0.044%. The germline CDR1 and CDR2 sequences are KGHSH and LQKENI. V lost 6 bases and J 4 bases, leaving 16 bases between the germline ends. This CDR3 is built from 16 residues. Each population that was sorted was more than 95% pure. This sample stems from a study of beta chain features in type 1 diabetes. Findings and limits, study-wide: Across patients, naive, central memory and Treg TCRB repertoires exhibited apparently greater similarity than was observed across healthy donors. VDJ junctions in type 1 diabetes patients carried more deletions and fewer insertions. An over-representation of cells with high TCR expression could result from cDNA sequencing.

V and J are TRBV18 and TRBJ2-6; D gene ambiguous. Sequencing used naive CD4+ T cells from blood. The TCR comes from a woman between 18 and 29 years old in good health. This chain's CDR3 is CASSPFSVPGANVLTF. The CDR3 region has the DNA TGTGCCAGCTCCCCGTTTTCAGTCCCCGGGGCCAACGTCCTGACTTTC.